This section outlines one TCR beta chain sequence together with its context. The data derive from a study of blood T cell repertoires in COVID-19. Method: immunoSEQ multiplex PCR; TCRdb's copy keeps in-frame clones and lacks some. The data contain around 250,000 clones, 85% to 90% of them singletons. Participants were placed into cohorts based on the clinical history they reported. The V gene's germline CDR1 is MDHEN and CDR2 SYDVKM. This CDR3 contains 15 residues. V gave up 7 bases and J gave up 7 bases; unmatched junction bases: 8. The sample taken for sequencing was PBMCs or T cells enriched from blood (not recorded which). The clonotype was recovered from a woman aged 25 to 39 who had recovered from COVID-19. V usage is TRBV28 and J usage is TRBJ1-5; 12 bases match TRBD1. The CDR3 DNA reads TGTGCCAGCACCTCGGGACAGGGGGCAGGGCAGCCCCAGCATTTT. It codes for CASTSGQGAGQPQHF.